The text below deals with one T cell receptor (beta chain). There are a few counts of this clonotype. Its antigen is still unknown. No much larger clonotype is one base removed from it; base qualities were not supplied. A distance of 13 bases separates the germline ends of V and J, which lose 7 bases and 1 base respectively. Via the germline V gene, CDR1 is SGHAT and CDR2 FQNNGV. Inclusive of the bounding cysteine and phenylalanine, the CDR3 is 15 residues long. The only DNA kept is the CDR3, 45 bases in frame from the first base. This sample was included in a study of T cell repertoires in cytomegalovirus infection (dated by TCRdb to the late 2010s). Notes on the research overall: Because public TCR beta signatures pointed to carriage of CMV infection together with the matching HLA type, the HLA type of each donor mattered for the analysis.

Sequenced using an Illumina HiSeq 1500. TCRdb reworked the public reads: Q25 trimming with fastp, MiXCR clone assembly, productive beta chains retained. Each CDR3 protein gets just one entry, which takes the most common genes and DNA from the rows behind it. In all, the sample holds 55,000 to 70,000 distinct CDR3 sequences, and about 33% of those were seen once. The top ten clonotypes cover 60% to 80% of the sample. The study at large found these results: Carriers of CMV infection plus the relevant HLA type were discriminated by the cumulative frequency of public TCR beta family members in the study cohort and in an independent roughly 370-donor cohort. In the ex vivo response, HLA-C-restricted CMV-specific TCR beta clonotypes were dominant, and in two of eight donors the single most frequent clonotype came from this HLA-C-restricted group.

The receptor was isolated from a human donor in good health (CMV status not recorded). Some clones in this sample may be carry-over from other donors' samples. Sequencing was performed on PBMCs, sequenced either directly or after in vitro stimulation (not recorded which). The chain employs TRBV11-2 and TRBJ2-2; the D match is possibly TRBD1 or TRBD2, with 5 bases aligned in each. The DNA is as follows: TGTGCCAGCAAAACGGGACGCTTGAACACCGGGGAGCTGTTTTTT. Its protein is CASKTGRLNTGELFF.